The rows below give T cell receptor beta chains drawn from one sample of a study of blood T cells in healthy people across ages. Using its own MiXCR run on the 5' RACE reads, TCRdb lists one record per CDR3 protein. The data hold roughly 2 million distinct CDR3 sequences, with roughly 52% observed a single time. Sequenced input: blood. These receptors were obtained from a woman aged 40 to 50 in good health. The CDR3 runs from the conserved cysteine through the conserved F or W. A D gene is named only where the DNA matches it firmly. Rows give clone size only sometimes, using once, few, many, or a class for an expanded clone.

D | J | size | V | DNA | CDR3
TRBD2 | TRBJ2-7 | few | TRBV12-3/TRBV12-4 | TGTGCCAGCAGTTTAAGGGTAGCGGGGGACGAGCAGTACTTC | CASSLRVAGDEQYF
. | TRBJ2-3 | . | TRBV20-1 | TGCAGTGCTAGAGGCGGGGGCGCGCAGTATTTT | CSARGGGAQYF
. | TRBJ1-1 | . | TRBV6-5 | TGTGCCAGCAGTTACACCCCGAGGAGTGAAGCTTTCTTT | CASSYTPRSEAFF
. | TRBJ2-7 | few | TRBV20-1 | TGCAGTGAACGGACTCCCAACTACGAGCAGTACTTC | CSERTPNYEQYF
TRBD1 | TRBJ2-5 | few | TRBV4-3 | TGCGCCAGCAGCCGATCGACAGGGTCGGTAGAGACCCAGTACTTC | CASSRSTGSVETQYF
TRBD1 | TRBJ1-2 | . | TRBV4-1 | TGCGCCAGCAGCCCGGGGACAGGGGAGACCTATGGCTACACCTTC | CASSPGTGETYGYTF
TRBD2 | TRBJ2-7 | . | TRBV11-1 | TGTGCCGGCAGCCTAGCGGGGGGGCCTTTCGAGCAGTACTTC | CAGSLAGGPFEQYF
. | TRBJ1-2 | few | TRBV29-1 | TGCAGCGGGAGGAGTTACTATGGCTACACCTTC | CSGRSYYGYTF
. | TRBJ2-3 | . | TRBV12-3/TRBV12-4 | TGTGCCAGCAGTATACTAGCATCAGATACGCAGTATTTT | CASSILASDTQYF
. | TRBJ2-3 | few | TRBV7-2 | TGTGCCAGCAGCTTACAGCCCGGGGAGTATACGCAGTATTTT | CASSLQPGEYTQYF
TRBD1 | TRBJ2-7 | . | TRBV11-2 | TGTGCCAGCAGCTTTAGGGGGCTCGACGAGCAGTACTTC | CASSFRGLDEQYF
. | TRBJ2-7 | . | TRBV6-2/TRBV6-3 | TGTGCCAGCAGACTGGACAGCGAGCAGTACTTC | CASRLDSEQYF
TRBD1 | TRBJ2-4 | . | TRBV9 | TGTGCCAGCAGCTCGGCAACAGGGGGCGCGGGGATAATAGCCAAAAACATTCAGTACTTC | CASSSATGGAGIIAKNIQYF
. | TRBJ2-1 | few | TRBV4-2 | TGTGCCAGCAGCCAAGAAACGGGACTTACCAACAATGAGCAGTTCTTC | CASSQETGLTNNEQFF
. | TRBJ1-4 | . | TRBV4-2 | TGTGCCAGCAGCCAACCCGGCGGAGGGAATAATGAAAAACTGTTTTTT | CASSQPGGGNNEKLFF
TRBD1 | TRBJ1-5 | once | TRBV3-1 | TGTGCCAGCAGCCAAGGGTTGCGACAGGGGGCTGTTAATCAGCCCCAGCATTTT | CASSQGLRQGAVNQPQHF
. | TRBJ2-3 | . | TRBV20-1 | TGCAGTGGAAAGGGGGGAATTGATACGCAGTATTTT | CSGKGGIDTQYF
. | TRBJ1-2 | few | TRBV6-5 | TGTGCCAGCAGTTACTCGAAGGGCCGTCGCTACACCTTC | CASSYSKGRRYTF
. | TRBJ2-7 | . | TRBV7-2 | TGTGCCAGCAGCTTTAGGGGCAAAAGCTCCTACGAGCAGTACTTC | CASSFRGKSSYEQYF
. | TRBJ1-6 | . | TRBV11-2 | TGTGCCAGCAGCTTAGGGATAGCAGGGGTATTCAAGCCCCTCCACTTT | CASSLGIAGVFKPLHF
TRBD2 | TRBJ2-5 | few | TRBV7-2 | TGTGCCAGCAGCTTAACTAGCGGGGGGGCTTGGGAGACCCAGTACTTC | CASSLTSGGAWETQYF
. | TRBJ1-2 | few | TRBV6-5 | TGTGCCAGCAGTGACGCCGGGACGCCGCACTATGGCTACACCTTC | CASSDAGTPHYGYTF
. | TRBJ2-5 | . | TRBV28 | TGTGCCAGCAGTTTGTCCCAGGGTCGGAAGTACTTC | CASSLSQGRKYF
. | TRBJ1-2 | . | TRBV6-2/TRBV6-3 | TGTGCCAGCAGTTTGGGCCTAAGTAGCTATGGCTACACCTTC | CASSLGLSSYGYTF
. | TRBJ2-5 | few | TRBV28 | TGTGCCAGCAGTTCACCCGACAGACAAGAGACCCAGTACTTC | CASSSPDRQETQYF
. | TRBJ2-6 | . | TRBV4-1 | TGCGCCAGCAGCCAAGATGCAGGGACTGGGGCCAACGTCCTGACTTTC | CASSQDAGTGANVLTF
. | TRBJ1-2 | few | TRBV20-1 | TGCAGTGCCCTCTTCCGGGGGGGGTATGGCTACACCTTC | CSALFRGGYGYTF
TRBD2 | TRBJ2-3 | many | TRBV9 | TGTGCCAGCAGCGTAGATCCTAGCGGGGGGGGCACAGATACGCAGTATTTT | CASSVDPSGGGTDTQYF
TRBD1 | TRBJ1-2 | . | TRBV4-2 | TGTGCCAGCAGCCACGAGCAGGGGGTCGGCTCTGGCTACACCTTC | CASSHEQGVGSGYTF
TRBD2 | TRBJ2-1 | . | TRBV20-1 | TGCAGTGCTAGAGGCCTAGCGGGGGGGTTAAGTTCCTACAATGAGCAGTTCTTC | CSARGLAGGLSSYNEQFF
. | TRBJ2-7 | few | TRBV7-2 | TGTGCTAGCAGCTTAGGGCCCCTGGAGGCCTACGAGCAGTACTTC | CASSLGPLEAYEQYF
. | TRBJ2-3 | . | TRBV20-1 | TGCAGTGCTAGAGATGGCCTGATAGGGGGGCCCGTAGGCACAGATACGCAGTATTTT | CSARDGLIGGPVGTDTQYF
TRBD2 | TRBJ2-7 | . | TRBV20-1 | TGCAGTGCACACTCGGCTAGCGGGGGCCTCACCTACAATGAGCAGTACTTC | CSAHSASGGLTYNEQYF
. | TRBJ2-4 | . | TRBV7-8 | TGTGCCAGCAGCCACCCTAGAAACGGCATTCAGTACTTC | CASSHPRNGIQYF
. | TRBJ2-1 | . | TRBV6-6 | TGTGCCAGCAGAGAATATGAGGCCCCCTACAATGAGCAGTTCTTC | CASREYEAPYNEQFF
TRBD2 | TRBJ2-1 | . | TRBV6-2/TRBV6-3 | TGTGCCAGCAGTTACTCGGCTAGCGGGGGGGGATCGAGCTCCTACAATGAGCAGTTCTTC | CASSYSASGGGSSSYNEQFF
. | TRBJ2-6 | . | TRBV12-3/TRBV12-4 | TGTGCCAGCACTTTAACTATTGGCTCTGGGACCAACGTCCTGACTTTC | CASTLTIGSGTNVLTF
. | TRBJ2-6 | . | TRBV27 | TGTGTCAGCAGTTTAAAGGGAGCTGGGGCCAACGTCCTGACTTTC | CVSSLKGAGANVLTF
. | TRBJ1-1 | . | TRBV7-9 | TGTGCCAGCAGCTTTCTAAGGATGAACACTGAAGCTTTCTTT | CASSFLRMNTEAFF
TRBD1 | TRBJ2-4 | . | TRBV12-3/TRBV12-4 | TGTGCCAGCAGTTTGGGCAGGGGGTACCTCAGAGAGTACTTC | CASSLGRGYLREYF
. | TRBJ1-5 | . | TRBV6-6 | TGTGCCAGCAGAGGGGACGGGCAGGGAGGGCGGCCCCAGCATTTT | CASRGDGQGGRPQHF
. | TRBJ2-7 | . | TRBV29-1 | TGCAGCGTTGAAGATCAGGGCATGCAGTACTTC | CSVEDQGMQYF
. | TRBJ1-5 | . | TRBV7-2 | TGTGCCAGCAGCTTAGTCCTCGGGCCCCAGCATTTT | CASSLVLGPQHF
TRBD2 | TRBJ2-5 | few | TRBV4-3 | TGCGCCAGCAGCCAAGATCTGGTAGCGGGGGGGGTGCGGCGAGAGACCCAGTACTTC | CASSQDLVAGGVRRETQYF
TRBD1 | TRBJ2-5 | . | TRBV20-1 | TGCAGTGCTCCTCCAGGGGGCCCTACGGCTGAGCAGTACTTC | CSAPPGGPTAEQYF
. | TRBJ1-6 | . | TRBV6-2/TRBV6-3 | TGTGCCAGCAGTTACTCCCATCAGACCCTCCACTTT | CASSYSHQTLHF
. | TRBJ1-2 | . | TRBV6-2/TRBV6-3 | TGTGCCAGCAAGAGACTCAGGGATGGGAACTATGGCTACACCTTC | CASKRLRDGNYGYTF
. | TRBJ1-1 | . | TRBV20-1 | TGCAGTGCTAGGTCCTACAAGGGGAACACTGAAGCTTTCTTT | CSARSYKGNTEAFF
. | TRBJ2-1 | . | TRBV7-9 | TGTGCCAGCAGCTTATCACTAGACGGCTTCAATGAGCAGTTCTTC | CASSLSLDGFNEQFF
. | TRBJ2-5 | . | TRBV12-3/TRBV12-4 | TGTGCCAGCAGTTTCCCCCCCAGTCAGGGAGGGACCCAGTACTTC | CASSFPPSQGGTQYF
TRBD1 | TRBJ1-1 | . | TRBV9 | TGTGCCAGCAGCTTCGGACAGGGCCTGGACACTGAAGCTTTCTTT | CASSFGQGLDTEAFF
. | TRBJ1-2 | . | TRBV2 | TGTGCCAGCAGTGATGACAGCTCAACTATGGTCTACACCTTC | CASSDDSSTMVYTF
TRBD2 | TRBJ2-1 | . | TRBV7-2 | TGTGCCAGCAGCTTAGAAGGGGGAGCGGGGGGGCTCAATGAGCAGTTCTTC | CASSLEGGAGGLNEQFF
TRBD2 | TRBJ2-1 | . | TRBV6-5 | TGTGCCAGCAGTTACCGAGGACTAGCGGGGGGTATGTTCTTC | CASSYRGLAGGMFF